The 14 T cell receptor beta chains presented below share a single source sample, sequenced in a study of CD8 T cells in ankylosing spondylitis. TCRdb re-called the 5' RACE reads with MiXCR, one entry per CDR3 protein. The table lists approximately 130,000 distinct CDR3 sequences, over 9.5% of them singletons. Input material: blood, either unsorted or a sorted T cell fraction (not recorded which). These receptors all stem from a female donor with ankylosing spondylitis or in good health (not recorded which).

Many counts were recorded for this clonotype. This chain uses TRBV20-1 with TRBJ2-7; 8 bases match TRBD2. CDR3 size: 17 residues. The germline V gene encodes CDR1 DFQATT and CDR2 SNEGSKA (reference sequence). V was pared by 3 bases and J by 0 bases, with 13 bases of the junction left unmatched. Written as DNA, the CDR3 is TGCAGTGCTAGGGCGGGGGGAATTTATTATAGCTCCTACGAGCAGTACTTC. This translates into CSARAGGIYYSSYEQYF.

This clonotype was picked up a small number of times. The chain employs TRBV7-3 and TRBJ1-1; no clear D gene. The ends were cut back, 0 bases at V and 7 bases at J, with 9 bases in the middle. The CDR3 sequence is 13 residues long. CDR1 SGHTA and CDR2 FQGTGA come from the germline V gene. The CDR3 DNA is TGTGCCAGCAGCTTAACCACCCTGGGTGAAGCTTTCTTT. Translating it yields CASSLTTLGEAFF.

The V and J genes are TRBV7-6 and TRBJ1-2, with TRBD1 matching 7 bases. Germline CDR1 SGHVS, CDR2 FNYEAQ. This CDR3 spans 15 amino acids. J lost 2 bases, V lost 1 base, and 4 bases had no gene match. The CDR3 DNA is TGTGCCAGCAGCTTAGGTGTGACAGGGAACTATGGCTACACCTTC. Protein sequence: CASSLGVTGNYGYTF.

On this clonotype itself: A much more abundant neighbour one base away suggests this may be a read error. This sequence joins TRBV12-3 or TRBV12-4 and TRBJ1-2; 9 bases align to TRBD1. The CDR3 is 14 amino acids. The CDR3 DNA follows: TGTGCCAGCAGACCTCGGACAGGGGTATATGGCTACCCCTTC. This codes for CASRPRTGVYGYPF.

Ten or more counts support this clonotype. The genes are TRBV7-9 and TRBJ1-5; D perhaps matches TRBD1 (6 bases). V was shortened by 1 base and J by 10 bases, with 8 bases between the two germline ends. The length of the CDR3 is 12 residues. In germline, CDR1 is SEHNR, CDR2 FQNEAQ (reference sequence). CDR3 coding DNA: TGTGCCAGCAGCTTAGTCGGGACACCCCAGCATTTT. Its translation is CASSLVGTPQHF.

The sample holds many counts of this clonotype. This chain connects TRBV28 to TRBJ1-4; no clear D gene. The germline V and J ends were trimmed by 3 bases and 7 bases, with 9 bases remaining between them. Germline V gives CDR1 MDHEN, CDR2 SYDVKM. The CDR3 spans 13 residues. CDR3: CASSFGETEKLFF. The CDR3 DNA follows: TGTGCCAGCAGTTTCGGTGAGACTGAAAAACTGTTTTTT. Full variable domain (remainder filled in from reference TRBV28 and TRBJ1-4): DVKVTQSSRYLVKRTGEKVFLECVQDMDHENMFWYRQDPGLGLRLIYFSYDVKMKEKGDIPEGYSVSREKKERFSLILESASTNQTSMYLCASSFGETEKLFFGSGTQLSVL.

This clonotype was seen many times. CDR3 in DNA: TGCGCCAGCAGCTTACAGGTGGGGAACACTGAAGCTTTCTTT. Its translation: CASSLQVGNTEAFF. V gene TRBV5-1 combines with J gene TRBJ1-1; tentative D call: TRBD1 (5 bases). With 2 bases removed from V and 1 base from J, the gap between germline ends came to 9 bases. Germline V gives CDR1 SGHRS, CDR2 YFSETQ. This CDR3 is built from 14 residues.

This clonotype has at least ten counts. CDR3 nucleotide sequence: TGTGCCAGCAGTCCATCAAGGGGCAGGGGAAGCTCTGGGGCCAACGTCCTGACTTTC. This codes for CASSPSRGRGSSGANVLTF. The rearrangement uses TRBV12-3 or TRBV12-4 and TRBJ2-6; possibly TRBD1 for D (6 bases). Trimming took off 5 bases at V and 0 bases at J, with 20 bases between the two ends. The CDR3 length is 19 residues.

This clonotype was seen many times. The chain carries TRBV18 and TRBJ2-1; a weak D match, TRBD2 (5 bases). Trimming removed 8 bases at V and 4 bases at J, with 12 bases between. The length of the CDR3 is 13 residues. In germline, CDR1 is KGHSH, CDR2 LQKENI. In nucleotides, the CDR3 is TGTGCCAGCAGCCCCCCGGGGTACAATGAGCAGTTCTTC. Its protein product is CASSPPGYNEQFF.

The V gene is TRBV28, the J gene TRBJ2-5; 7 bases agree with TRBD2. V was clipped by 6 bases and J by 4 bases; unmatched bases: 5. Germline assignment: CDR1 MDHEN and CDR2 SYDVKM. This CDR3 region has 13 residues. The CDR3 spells CASSSAGLETQYF. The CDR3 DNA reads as TGTGCCAGCAGCTCAGCGGGGTTAGAGACCCAGTACTTC.

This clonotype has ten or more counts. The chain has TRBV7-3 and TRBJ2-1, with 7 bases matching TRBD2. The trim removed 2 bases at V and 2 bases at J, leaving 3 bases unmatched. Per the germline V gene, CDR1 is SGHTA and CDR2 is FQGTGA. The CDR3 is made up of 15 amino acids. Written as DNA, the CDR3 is TGTGCCAGCAGCTTAGAGGCGGGGGCCTACAATGAGCAGTTCTTC. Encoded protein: CASSLEAGAYNEQFF.

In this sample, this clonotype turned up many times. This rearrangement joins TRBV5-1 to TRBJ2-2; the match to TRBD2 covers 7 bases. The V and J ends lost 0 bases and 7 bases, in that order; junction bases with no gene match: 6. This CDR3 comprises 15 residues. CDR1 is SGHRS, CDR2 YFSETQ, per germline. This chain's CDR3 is CASSLAGLVYGELFF. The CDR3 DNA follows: TGCGCCAGCAGCTTGGCCGGACTAGTTTACGGGGAGCTGTTTTTT.

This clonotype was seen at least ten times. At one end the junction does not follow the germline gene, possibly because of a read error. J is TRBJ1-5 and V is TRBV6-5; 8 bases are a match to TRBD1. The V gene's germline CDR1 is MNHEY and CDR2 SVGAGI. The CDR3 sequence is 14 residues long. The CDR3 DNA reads TGTGCCAGCAGTTACGGGACAGGTAATCAGCCCCATCATTTT. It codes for CASSYGTGNQPHHF.

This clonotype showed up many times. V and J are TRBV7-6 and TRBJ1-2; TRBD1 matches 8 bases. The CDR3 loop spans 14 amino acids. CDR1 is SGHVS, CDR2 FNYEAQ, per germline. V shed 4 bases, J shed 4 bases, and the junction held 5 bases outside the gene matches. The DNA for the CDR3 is TGTGCCAGCAGCTCAGGACAGGGATCCTATGGCTACACCTTC. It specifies CASSSGQGSYGYTF.